A single sample is the source of the 24 T cell receptor beta chains below, sequenced in a study of CD8+ T cells in alopecia areata. Once RNA had been extracted, it was reverse transcribed into cDNA to act as the sequencing template. The table came from immunoSEQ multiplex PCR; TCRdb's copy has only in-frame clones and leaves some out. The table includes about 190,000 clones, about three fifths detected once. The sample's treatment: oral pan-JAK inhibitor, 5-10 mg twice daily. The sequencing used CD4+ T cells sorted from blood, collected at week 24, from a patient treated with tofacitinib. These receptors all stem from a human donor with alopecia areata.

This clone appeared a few times. V and J are TRBV7-9 and TRBJ2-7; tentatively, D is TRBD2 (6 bases). The V end was cut by 6 bases, the J end by 3 bases, with 15 bases between. The CDR3 covers 14 residues. The germline V gene has CDR1 SEHNR and CDR2 FQNEAQ (reference sequence). Here the CDR3 reads CASSRTGSLYEQYF. The CDR3 DNA is TGTGCCAGCAGTAGAACCGGGAGCCTCTACGAGCAGTACTTC.

This clone has just a few counts. V gene TRBV14 combines with J gene TRBJ1-4; 7 positions match TRBD1. This CDR3 has 17 amino acids. The germline V gene encodes CDR1 SGHDN and CDR2 FVKESK. V shed 1 base, J shed 0 bases, and the junction held 5 bases outside the gene matches. CDR3 nucleotide sequence: TGTGCCAGCAGCCAAGGAACAGGGGTTGCAACTAATGAAAAACTGTTTTTT. It yields the protein CASSQGTGVATNEKLFF.

The V and J genes are TRBV5-1 and TRBJ2-7; D is uncertain. The germline gives CDR1 SGHRS, CDR2 YFSETQ. V was shortened by 0 bases and J by 3 bases, with 10 bases between the two germline ends. This CDR3 has 14 amino acids. The CDR3 DNA reads TGCGCCAGCAGCTTGGAAGGTCGTAGCTACGAGCAGTACTTC. It yields the protein CASSLEGRSYEQYF. The variable domain in full, with the rest retrieved from reference TRBV5-1 and TRBJ2-7, is KAGVTQTPRYLIKTRGQQVTLSCSPISGHRSVSWYQQTPGQGLQFLFEYFSETQRNKGNFPGRFSGRQFSNSRSEMNVSTLELGDSALYLCASSLEGRSYEQYFGPGTRLTVT.

This clone appeared once. The chain couples TRBV5-1 to TRBJ2-1, with D perhaps matching TRBD1 (6 bases). Trimming removed 0 bases from V and 0 bases from J, with 7 bases in between. Germline loops: CDR1 SGHRS, CDR2 YFSETQ. The CDR3 contains 15 residues. CDR3 protein: CASSLGGGSYNEQFF. In nucleotides, the CDR3 is TGCGCCAGCAGCTTGGGAGGGGGCTCCTACAATGAGCAGTTCTTC.

The chain is built from TRBV29-1 and TRBJ1-1, with D unresolved. The germline gives CDR1 SQVTM, CDR2 ANQGSEA. The CDR3 is 12 amino acids. Trimming cost V 0 bases and J 4 bases, with 6 bases left between them. The CDR3 here is CSVEDRGTEAFF. The CDR3, as DNA: TGCAGCGTTGAAGATCGGGGCACTGAAGCTTTCTTT.

The chain couples TRBV29-1 to TRBJ1-2, with D unclear. CDR3 length: 12 amino acids. Germline V gene sequence: CDR1 SQVTM, CDR2 ANQGSEA. V was clipped by 3 bases and J by 4 bases, with 9 bases between them. CDR3 in DNA: TGCAGCGTTGATGGGCAGATCTATGGCTACACCTTC. Residues: CSVDGQIYGYTF.

V is TRBV4-3 and J is TRBJ2-1; 8 nucleotides align to TRBD1. Germline CDR1 LGHNA, CDR2 YSLEER. V was clipped by 2 bases and J by 8 bases; unmatched bases: 8. The CDR3 is made up of 15 amino acids. In DNA, the CDR3 is TGCGCCAGCAGCCAACAGACTTACAGGGGGGATGAGCAGTTCTTC. Translated: CASSQQTYRGDEQFF.

This clone was seen ten or more times. This sequence joins TRBV7-2 and TRBJ2-3; D unclear. Germline CDR1 SGHTA, CDR2 FQGNSA. The germline V and J ends were trimmed by 4 bases and 2 bases, with 4 bases remaining between them. There are 12 residues in the CDR3. CDR3 loop: CASSSVTDTQYF. CDR3 in DNA: TGTGCCAGCAGCTCGGTCACAGATACGCAGTATTTT.

This clone was seen a single time. The chain uses TRBV6-5 and TRBJ1-6; 7 bases line up with TRBD1. This CDR3 is built from 14 residues. V was clipped by 6 bases and J by 5 bases; unmatched bases: 4. The germline CDR1 and CDR2 sequences are MNHEY and SVGAGI. The CDR3 loop is CASSRRGDNSPLHF. As DNA, the CDR3 is TGTGCCAGCAGCCGCAGGGGGGATAATTCACCCCTCCACTTT.

The chain recombines TRBV7-8 with TRBJ1-6; perhaps TRBD1 as D (5 bases). V lost 0 bases, J lost 0 bases, and 6 bases lay in between. The CDR3 runs 16 residues. Germline CDR1 and CDR2: SGHVS and FQNEAQ. The CDR3 loop reads CASSLAGHSYNSPLHF. CDR3 DNA: TGTGCCAGCAGCTTAGCCGGACACTCCTATAATTCACCCCTCCACTTT.

The genes are TRBV5-1 and TRBJ2-5; 7 bases agree with TRBD1. The ends lost 3 bases at V and 2 bases at J; junction bases unmatched: 1. The CDR3 has 13 residues. Germline V gene lookup returns CDR1 SGHRS and CDR2 YFSETQ. The CDR3 here is CASSSGQQETQYF. Written as DNA, the CDR3 is TGCGCCAGCAGCTCGGGACAGCAAGAGACCCAGTACTTC.

V is TRBV4-3 and J is TRBJ2-1; 11 bases agree with TRBD2. Germline V lookup: CDR1 LGHNA, CDR2 YSLEER. The CDR3 has 17 residues. After removal of 0 bases from V and 6 bases from J, the junction contained 7 bases not matched to a gene. Here the CDR3 reads CASSQESGTSGLNEQFF. The CDR3 nucleotides are TGCGCCAGCAGCCAAGAGTCCGGGACTAGCGGACTCAATGAGCAGTTCTTC.

This sequence joins TRBV18 and TRBJ2-7; TRBD1 is a possible D gene (5 bases). The CDR3 loop spans 12 amino acids. V shed 3 bases and J shed 6 bases, with 9 bases lying between them. The V gene's germline CDR1 is KGHSH and CDR2 LQKENI. CDR3 bases: TGTGCCAGCTCACCCGACAGTCGCGAGCAGTACTTC. Translated: CASSPDSREQYF.

This chain links TRBV25-1 with TRBJ2-2; TRBD2 matches 12 bases. Losses at the gene ends were 6 bases for V and 8 bases for J; bases not matched to a gene: 10. Germline lookup yields CDR1 MGHDK and CDR2 SYGVNS. This CDR3 is 16 amino acids long. The DNA for the CDR3 is TGTGCCAGCAGGACGACTAGCGGGGGAGGTTCGGGGGAGCTGTTTTTT. As protein: CASRTTSGGGSGELFF.

The rearrangement links TRBV4-3 to TRBJ2-1; D ambiguous. This CDR3 is built from 9 residues. CDR1 and CDR2 from the germline V gene are LGHNA and YSLEER. V was clipped by 4 bases and J by 14 bases, with 6 bases between them. The CDR3 loop is CASSPTKFF. CDR3 DNA sequence: TGCGCCAGCAGCCCAACGAAGTTCTTC.

This chain joins TRBV25-1 and TRBJ2-2, with TRBD1 as a possible D gene (5 bases). Germline CDR1 and CDR2: MGHDK and SYGVNS. V lost 0 bases and J 6 bases, leaving 8 bases between the germline ends. The CDR3 has 14 amino acids. The CDR3 region has the DNA TGTGCCAGCAGTGAATACAGGGATTCCGGGGAGCTGTTTTTT. Its translation: CASSEYRDSGELFF.

This clone occurred a few times. One end of the junction varies from germline; a read error may be responsible. The genes are TRBV27 and TRBJ1-1, with 7 bases matching TRBD1. Germline CDR1 reads MNHEY; CDR2 reads SMNVEV (reference sequence). This CDR3 has 12 residues. CDR3 in amino acids: CSNGQANTEAFF. DNA for the CDR3: TGCTCGAACGGACAGGCGAACACTGAAGCTTTCTTT.

The chain uses TRBV7-2 and TRBJ2-6; D is unclear. The CDR3 sequence is 14 residues long. V shed 2 bases and J shed 2 bases, with 4 bases lying between them. CDR1 and CDR2 from the germline V gene are SGHTA and FQGNSA. In nucleotides, the CDR3 is TGTGCCAGCAGCTTAATGACTGGGGCCAACGTCCTGACTTTC. Its protein is CASSLMTGANVLTF.

The chain joins TRBV7-9 to TRBJ1-2; no definite D call. Germline-derived CDR1 and CDR2 are SEHNR and FQNEAQ (reference sequence). The V and J ends lost 2 bases and 2 bases respectively, with 6 bases between them. This CDR3 has 13 amino acids. The CDR3 nucleotides read TGTGCCAGCAGCTTACCCGTGAACTATGGCTACACCTTC. It specifies CASSLPVNYGYTF.

The chain combines TRBV4-1 with TRBJ1-1; possible D gene TRBD1, 5 bases. The CDR3 runs 12 residues. Trimming took off 0 bases at V and 7 bases at J, with 6 bases between the two ends. Germline V gene data show CDR1 as MGHRA and CDR2 as YSYEKL. The CDR3 DNA reads TGCGCCAGCAGCCAAGATGACAGTGAAGCTTTCTTT. Protein product: CASSQDDSEAFF.

The rearrangement uses TRBV29-1 and TRBJ1-5; 8 bases are a match to TRBD1. The CDR3 extends over 13 amino acids. The germline CDR1 and CDR2 sequences are SQVTM and ANQGSEA. With 6 bases clipped from V and 3 bases from J, the junction kept 4 bases outside the gene matches. This CDR3 is CSVETGVNQPQHF. For the CDR3, the DNA is TGCAGCGTGGAGACAGGGGTCAATCAGCCCCAGCATTTT.

In regard to this clone: The junction departs from germline at one end; a sequencing error may be responsible. This chain links TRBV6-6 with TRBJ2-1, with 9 nucleotides matching TRBD1. This CDR3 region has 16 residues. In germline, CDR1 is MNHNY, CDR2 SVGAGI (reference sequence). DNA of the CDR3: TGTGCCAGCAGTAACTCCGGGACAGGGAGAGACAATGAGCAGTTCTTC. It translates to CASSNSGTGRDNEQFF.

This clone was counted a single time. The rearrangement links TRBV29-1 to TRBJ1-1; D might be TRBD1 (5 bases). The germline CDR1 and CDR2 sequences are SQVTM and ANQGSEA. CDR3 length: 11 amino acids. The germline V and J ends were trimmed by 3 bases and 14 bases, with 16 bases remaining between them. The chain's CDR3 is CSVEVGTSTFF. DNA of the CDR3: TGCAGCGTTGAGGTCGGGACTTCGACCTTCTTT.

This clone was recorded a few times. The chain has TRBV29-1 and TRBJ2-5; D may correspond to TRBD1 or TRBD2 (5 bases each). V was cut by 3 bases and J by 6 bases, with 20 bases left in between. Germline CDR1 reads SQVTM; CDR2 reads ANQGSEA. The CDR3 runs to 15 residues. The CDR3: CSVDRVVGRRKTQYF. The CDR3 DNA reads as TGCAGCGTTGACAGGGTAGTTGGCCGGAGGAAGACCCAGTACTTC.